What follows is one TCR beta chain and its context. The antigen it recognizes is unknown. One base away there is no much larger clone; base qualities are not given. Other nucleotide sequences from this sample produce the same CDR3. To sequence the TCRbeta CDR3 region, genomic DNA was isolated from the sorted cells. TCRbeta CDR3 regions were sequenced using the immunoSEQ Assay. Sourced from immuneACCESS, this table was stored by TCRdb with only in-frame sequences that have V and J called. A share of the clones is absent; for the studies checked, an unresolved V gene accounts for under half, and the remainder has no known explanation. The sample profile shows roughly 70,000 clones; approximately 88% of them were found once. The ten biggest clones cover under 0.7% of the sample. The sample is drawn from a study of OX40 agonist ivuxolimab in advanced cancers. Study-level background: Ivuxolimab was an agonistic, fully human IgG2 monoclonal antibody directed against OX40 (CD134), a costimulatory receptor. Intravenous ivuxolimab was administered to patients every 2 weeks at six dose levels: 0.01, 0.1, 0.3, 1.5, 3 and 10 mg/kg. Among the roughly 50 dose-escalation patients, about 19 had hepatocellular carcinoma, approximately 15 melanoma, 9 renal cell carcinoma and 9 head and neck cancer. The dose-escalation cohort was around 84% male with a mean age of roughly 60 years, ranging from roughly 20 to 80. Patients were allowed to have had prior anti-PD-1, anti-PD-L1 or anti-CTLA-4 therapy, and approximately 40% of the dose-escalation patients had been treated with checkpoint inhibitors. Three dose-escalation patients achieved partial responses, one with hepatocellular carcinoma and two with cutaneous melanoma. Peripheral TCRbeta sequencing was intended to test whether TCR sequence diversity was altered and clonal T-cell expansion was caused by ivuxolimab. The monotherapy dose-escalation portion (N of about 49 patients) of the phase I ivuxolimab trial is reported in the paper. Summary of the overall study and its limitations: After ivuxolimab, expanded clones were on average more numerous among CD8+ T cells than among CD4+ T cells. The antigen specificity of the clonally expanded peripheral T cells was not determined. At doses of 0.1 to 3.0 mg/kg, clonal expansion of both CD4+ and CD8+ T cells in blood was seen between baseline and week 6. Low levels of normalized T-cell clonal expansion were also shown by some nonresponding patients. In the 0.1-3.0 mg/kg groups, partial responders had among the lowest normalized peripheral clonal expansion, particularly in CD8+ T cells.

Cut back by 0 bases and 1 base, the V and J ends lie 6 bases apart. CDR1 and CDR2 are drawn from the germline V gene: SGHRS, YFSETQ. The CDR3 measures 14 amino acids from cysteine to phenylalanine. Of the read, only the CDR3 DNA is kept; its 42 bases are in frame from base 1. Patients with autoimmune disease history or receiving systemic immunosuppression were excluded from the trial. In every dose cohort, peripheral blood was drawn for TCR sequencing at baseline, cycle 4 day 1, and cycle 7 day 1. Samples came from an open-label, multicenter, first-in-human phase I dose-escalation trial of ivuxolimab. The trial enrolled adults with locally advanced or metastatic head and neck squamous cell, hepatocellular, melanoma or renal cell carcinoma. Before TCR sequencing, CD4+ T cells and CD8+ T cells were sorted from peripheral blood as separate populations.

The rearrangement joined TRBV5-1 to TRBJ2-3; a confident D gene designation cannot be given. This sequence originates from an adult with an advanced solid tumor such as melanoma, head and neck, liver or kidney cancer. Sample: CD4+ or CD8+ T cells sorted from blood, taken in a trial of the OX40 agonist ivuxolimab. In nucleotides, the sequence is TGCGCCAGCAGCTTGGAAAGGGGCACAGATACGCAGTATTTT. Translated, it reads CASSLERGTDTQYF.